The next 29 T cell receptor beta chains were all read from a single sample in a study of blood T cell repertoires in COVID-19. Sequenced by immunoSEQ multiplex PCR; TCRdb stores in-frame clones only, minus some. The sample contains over 250,000 clones, roughly four fifths of which appear only once. The sequencing sample was made of peripheral blood. The receptors were sampled from a woman in her forties or fifties who had recovered from COVID-19.

DNA for the CDR3: TGTGCCAGCAGCCCTCGGACAGGGGGCCACGAGCAGTACTTC. Translation gives CASSPRTGGHEQYF. This chain connects TRBV28 to TRBJ2-7; 11 bases fit TRBD1. The CDR3 sequence is 14 residues long. J lost 5 bases, V lost 6 bases, and 6 bases had no gene match. The germline gives CDR1 MDHEN, CDR2 SYDVKM.

The chain recombines TRBV19 with TRBJ2-7; no definite D call. Germline assignment: CDR1 LNHDA and CDR2 SQIVND (reference sequence). The CDR3 runs to 14 residues. Trimming pared 0 bases from V and 5 bases from J, leaving 11 bases between. CDR3 loop: CASSIDRLTHEQYF. CDR3 bases: TGTGCCAGTAGTATAGACAGGCTAACCCACGAGCAGTACTTC.

The rearrangement joins TRBV10-3 to TRBJ1-1; TRBD1 agrees at 8 bases. Germline V gene sequence: CDR1 ENHRY, CDR2 SYGVKD. CDR3 size: 14 residues. With V trimmed by 7 bases and J by 4 bases, 8 bases remained unmatched. The CDR3: CAIISGQAGTEAFF. The CDR3 coding sequence is TGTGCCATCATCTCGGGACAGGCGGGCACTGAAGCTTTCTTT.

The sample holds many counts of this clone. This sequence joins TRBV3-1 (or the pseudogene TRBV3-2) and TRBJ2-7; 11 nucleotides agree with TRBD2. The germline V gene has CDR1 LGHDT and CDR2 YNNKEL (reference sequence). The CDR3 runs 16 residues. V shed 4 bases, J shed 2 bases, and the junction held 7 bases outside the gene matches. The CDR3 DNA reads as TGTGCCAGCAGCCCCCGCCTAGCGGGGGGTCCCTACGAGCAGTACTTC. It translates to CASSPRLAGGPYEQYF.

This chain joins TRBV28 and TRBJ1-5; TRBD1 agrees at 11 bases. V lost 4 bases to trimming and J lost 0 bases; unmatched junction nucleotides: 17. Per germline, CDR1 MDHEN and CDR2 SYDVKM. CDR3 size: 21 residues. The CDR3 sequence is CASSSPDRGLLRSYSNQPQHF. The CDR3 region has the DNA TGTGCCAGCAGTTCCCCGGACAGGGGGCTTTTGAGATCCTATAGCAATCAGCCCCAGCATTTT.

The genes are TRBV7-3 and TRBJ2-2; D might be TRBD1 (6 bases). CDR1 SGHTA and CDR2 FQGTGA come from the germline V gene. The V gene lost 5 bases and the J gene lost 3 bases, with 10 bases spanning the gap. This CDR3 spans 14 amino acids. The CDR3 nucleotides read TGTGCCAGCAGCCCAAACAGGGACACCGGGGAGCTGTTTTTT. Its protein product is CASSPNRDTGELFF.

J is TRBJ1-3 and V is TRBV12-3 or TRBV12-4; a possible D gene is TRBD1 (5 bases). With 6 bases removed from V and 0 bases from J, the gap between germline ends came to 6 bases. The CDR3 spans 13 residues. In nucleotides, the CDR3 is TGTGCCAGCAGAGACAGCTCTGGAAACACCATATATTTT. It yields the protein CASRDSSGNTIYF.

V is TRBV3-1 (or the pseudogene TRBV3-2) and J is TRBJ2-2, with 8 bases matching TRBD1. The CDR3 covers 18 residues. The germline gives CDR1 LGHDT, CDR2 YNNKEL (reference sequence). The V gene end was trimmed by 4 bases and the J gene end by 5 bases; junction bases not matched to a gene: 15. The CDR3 nucleotides are TGTGCCAGCAGCCGCGTCCCCGTATCTGGACAGGGAACCGGGGAGCTGTTTTTT. This gives the protein CASSRVPVSGQGTGELFF.

This chain joins TRBV3-1 (or the pseudogene TRBV3-2) and TRBJ1-2, with a possible D match to TRBD1 (6 bases). V dropped 0 bases and J dropped 2 bases, with 7 bases sitting between them. The length of the CDR3 is 14 residues. The germline gives CDR1 LGHDT, CDR2 YNNKEL (reference sequence). This chain's CDR3 is CASSQEDRNYGYTF. In DNA, the CDR3 is TGTGCCAGCAGCCAAGAGGACAGAAACTATGGCTACACCTTC.

The chain joins TRBV18 to TRBJ2-3; a possible D gene is TRBD2 (6 bases). The CDR3 is 16 residues long. The ends were cut back, 1 base at V and 0 bases at J, with 11 bases in the middle. Germline V gene lookup returns CDR1 KGHSH and CDR2 LQKENI. Written as DNA, the CDR3 is TGTGCCAGCTCACCACTGCCCAGCGGGAGCACAGATACGCAGTATTTT. This translates into CASSPLPSGSTDTQYF.

This clone was counted between two and nine times. This rearrangement joins TRBV4-1 to TRBJ1-1; tentative D call: TRBD1 (5 bases). Germline assignment: CDR1 MGHRA and CDR2 YSYEKL. The CDR3 spans 13 residues. Deletions cut 8 bases from V and 4 bases from J, with 14 bases between. The CDR3: CASGQARGTEAFF. The DNA of the CDR3 is TGCGCCAGCGGGCAGGCAAGGGGCACTGAAGCTTTCTTT.

V gene TRBV2 combines with J gene TRBJ2-7, with 8 bases lining up with TRBD2. The CDR3 sequence is 15 residues long. The ends lost 5 bases at V and 4 bases at J; junction bases unmatched: 10. Germline V gene lookup returns CDR1 SNHLY and CDR2 FYNNEI. This CDR3 is CASSFGLAPLYEQYF. CDR3 nucleotides: TGTGCCAGCAGTTTTGGACTAGCCCCACTATACGAGCAGTACTTC.

This chain uses TRBV6-6 with TRBJ1-5; 9 positions agree with TRBD1. Looked up from germline, CDR1 is MNHNY and CDR2 is SVGAGI (reference sequence). The CDR3 sequence is 15 residues long. The ends lost 7 bases at V and 4 bases at J; junction bases unmatched: 8. The CDR3 DNA is TGTGCCAGCATAGACAGGGACAGGGTAAATCAGCCCCAGCATTTT. This translates into CASIDRDRVNQPQHF.

Details on this clone: Other DNA sequences in the sample encode the same CDR3. The gene calls are TRBV27 and TRBJ1-5; maybe TRBD1 (6 bases). Germline V gene data show CDR1 as MNHEY and CDR2 as SMNVEV (reference sequence). The CDR3 has 14 residues. Trimming removed 3 bases from V and 1 base from J, with 7 bases in between. The CDR3 reads CASSFQGSNQPQHF. CDR3 nucleotides: TGTGCCAGCAGTTTCCAGGGGAGCAATCAGCCCCAGCATTTT.

V usage is TRBV7-3 and J usage is TRBJ2-3; TRBD2 matches at 8 bases. Germline CDR1 is SGHTA and CDR2 is FQGTGA. The CDR3 extends over 15 amino acids. Trimming took 5 bases from V and 0 from J; bases not matched to a gene: 4. The DNA of the CDR3 is TGTGCCAGCAGCCTTAGCGGGACAAGCACAGATACGCAGTATTTT. Its protein is CASSLSGTSTDTQYF.

The rearrangement links TRBV3-1 (or the pseudogene TRBV3-2) to TRBJ2-5; 7 bases match TRBD1. The CDR3 totals 17 residues. With V trimmed by 5 bases and J by 5 bases, 17 bases remained unmatched. The germline V gene has CDR1 LGHDT and CDR2 YNNKEL (reference sequence). The CDR3 region has the DNA TGTGCCAGCAGCATAAGATCTAGACGACAGGGCGCCGAGACCCAGTACTTC. Protein sequence: CASSIRSRRQGAETQYF.

The J gene is TRBJ2-5, the V gene TRBV4-3; 8 positions match TRBD2. The trim removed 4 bases at V and 1 base at J, leaving 5 bases unmatched. The CDR3 totals 15 residues. Germline CDR1 reads LGHNA; CDR2 reads YSLEER. The CDR3 loop is CASSRTLAVQETQYF. For the CDR3, the DNA is TGCGCCAGCAGCCGAACACTAGCGGTCCAAGAGACCCAGTACTTC.

The V gene is TRBV30, the J gene TRBJ1-1; no definite D call. Trimming removed 7 bases at V and 2 bases at J, with 14 bases between. Per the germline V gene, CDR1 is GTSNPN and CDR2 is SVGIG (reference sequence). The CDR3 is 13 residues long. CDR3 bases: TGTGCCTACCAATCCGGTAGTAACACTGAAGCTTTCTTT. Encoded protein: CAYQSGSNTEAFF. The variable domain in full, completed from reference TRBV30 and TRBJ1-1, reads SQTIHQWPATLVQPVGSPLSLECTVEGTSNPNLYWYRQAAGRGLQLLFYSVGIGQISSEVPQNLSASRPQDRQFILSSKKLLLSDSGFYLCAYQSGSNTEAFFGQGTRLTVV.

This clone was seen ten or more times. The chain joins TRBV28 to TRBJ1-6; the D is unclear. V lost 4 bases and J 6 bases, leaving 13 bases between the germline ends. Germline CDR1 reads MDHEN; CDR2 reads SYDVKM. This CDR3 is 15 amino acids long. The DNA for the CDR3 is TGTGCCAGCAGTTACCTCCTTACAGTTAATTCACCCCTCCACTTT. It codes for CASSYLLTVNSPLHF.

The chain recombines TRBV29-1 with TRBJ1-1, with a tentative D call TRBD1 (6 bases). Trimming took off 6 bases at V and 2 bases at J, with 7 bases between the two ends. CDR1 and CDR2 (germline): SQVTM, ANQGSEA. The CDR3 is 11 amino acids. The CDR3 sequence is CSVQGNTEAFF. The CDR3 DNA reads as TGCAGCGTACAGGGAAACACTGAAGCTTTCTTT.

The chain uses TRBV11-3 and TRBJ2-3, with 12 bases fitting TRBD2. Germline-derived CDR1 and CDR2 are SGHNT and YENEEA. The CDR3 contains 17 residues. V trimming: 0 bases; J trimming: 5 bases; junction bases outside the gene matches: 6. CDR3 DNA: TGTGCCAGCAGCTTAGACTCTAGCGGGGGGGCCGGAGATACGCAGTATTTT. As protein: CASSLDSSGGAGDTQYF. Combining the CDR3 with reference TRBV11-3 and TRBJ2-3 gives the whole variable domain EAGVVQSPRYKIIEKKQPVAFWCNPISGHNTLYWYLQNLGQGPELLIRYENEEAVDDSQLPKDRFSAERLKGVDSTLKIQPAELGDSAVYLCASSLDSSGGAGDTQYFGPGTRLTVL.

The chain joins TRBV2 to TRBJ1-1; D remains ambiguous. The V and J ends lost 8 bases and 6 bases respectively, with 19 bases between them. The length of the CDR3 is 14 residues. In germline, CDR1 is SNHLY, CDR2 FYNNEI. CDR3 amino acids: CASLGRSSNPEAFF. Written as DNA, the CDR3 is TGTGCCAGCTTGGGCCGAAGTTCTAACCCTGAAGCTTTCTTT.

This clone was seen ten or more times. The V and J genes are TRBV6-2 or TRBV6-3 and TRBJ1-5; TRBD1 aligns across 7 bases. Germline loops: CDR1 MNHEY, CDR2 SVGEGT. The CDR3 sequence is 16 residues long. With V trimmed by 5 bases and J by 6 bases, 13 bases remained unmatched. The CDR3 nucleotides read TGTGCCAGCAGTCATTCTACAGGGGCGCAAGGTCAGCCCCAGCATTTT. Encoded protein: CASSHSTGAQGQPQHF.

V gene TRBV4-2 combines with J gene TRBJ2-1; the match to TRBD2 covers 7 bases. Looked up from germline, CDR1 is LGHNA and CDR2 is YNFKEQ. With V trimmed by 4 bases and J by 9 bases, 9 bases remained unmatched. This CDR3 is built from 14 residues. The chain's CDR3 is CASSRNSREGEQFF. CDR3 DNA: TGTGCCAGCAGCCGCAACAGCAGGGAGGGTGAGCAGTTCTTC.

The V call is TRBV9, the J call TRBJ1-2; D is perhaps TRBD1 (6 bases). Germline CDR1 is SGDLS and CDR2 is YYNGEE. The CDR3 contains 15 residues. Trimming stripped 4 bases from V and 2 bases from J, with 15 bases between. CDR3 loop: CASSPKTTGNYGYTF. As DNA, the CDR3 is TGTGCCAGCAGCCCAAAAACGACAGGAAACTATGGCTACACCTTC.

This clone was seen a single time. This chain links TRBV11-3 with TRBJ2-5; D might be TRBD2 (6 bases). CDR3 length: 14 residues. The germline CDR1 and CDR2 sequences are SGHNT and YENEEA. The V end lost 5 bases, the J end lost 5 bases, and 15 bases lay between the germline ends. The CDR3 reads CASSQRRGRETQYF. CDR3 in DNA: TGTGCCAGCAGCCAAAGGAGGGGCCGGGAGACCCAGTACTTC.

This chain joins TRBV19 and TRBJ2-3, with unresolved D. Between the trimmed V and J ends, which lost 3 bases and 5 bases, there was a span of 15 bases. The CDR3 sequence is 15 residues long. Germline lookup yields CDR1 LNHDA and CDR2 SQIVND (reference sequence). This CDR3 is CASSIMSLVGDTQYF. CDR3 nucleotide sequence: TGTGCCAGTAGTATCATGTCGCTAGTTGGAGATACGCAGTATTTT.

This clone was counted between two and nine times. The chain uses TRBV14 and TRBJ1-6; D might be TRBD1 (6 bases). CDR3 length: 13 amino acids. With 3 bases removed from V and 7 bases from J, the gap between germline ends came to 7 bases. In germline, CDR1 is SGHDN, CDR2 FVKESK. The CDR3 region has the DNA TGTGCCAGCAGCCAGGGGGCGAATTCACCCCTCCACTTT. This gives the protein CASSQGANSPLHF.

The chain carries TRBV9 and TRBJ1-2; tentatively, D is TRBD1 (6 bases). CDR3 length: 15 residues. With 3 bases removed from V and 1 base from J, the gap between germline ends came to 13 bases. The germline V gene has CDR1 SGDLS and CDR2 YYNGEE. In nucleotides, the CDR3 is TGTGCCAGCAGCGGGAGACAGGCTGTTAACTATGGCTACACCTTC. Encoded protein: CASSGRQAVNYGYTF.